The 25 T cell receptor beta chains presented below share a single source sample, sequenced in a study of CD8 T cells in ankylosing spondylitis (dated by TCRdb to about 2017). Library construction relied on 5' RACE. The sequencer listed for this sample is Illumina HiSeq 2500. The public reads were run again by TCRdb, first through fastp at Q25 and then through MiXCR, and only productive beta chains were kept. One record per CDR3 amino acid sequence lists the most common genes and DNA. Across this sample there are a few hundred thousand distinct CDR3 sequences, with 8% to 11% seen only once. The ten largest make up under 25% of the sample. Material: blood, either unsorted or a sorted T cell fraction (not recorded which). The receptor set was obtained from a male donor with ankylosing spondylitis or in good health (not recorded which).

This clonotype was found a few times. The chain uses TRBV12-3 or TRBV12-4 and TRBJ2-1, with 8 bases fitting TRBD1. CDR3 length: 14 residues. V was clipped by 6 bases and J by 7 bases; unmatched bases: 8. DNA for the CDR3: TGTGCCAGCAGGGACAGGGTCTTGGGGAATGAGCAGTTCTTC. Protein product: CASRDRVLGNEQFF.

The CDR3 DNA is TGCGCCAGCAGCTGGGGAGGGGGCTTAAAAGAGACCCAGTACTTC. Protein: CASSWGGGLKETQYF. The genes are TRBV5-1 and TRBJ2-5; D possibly matches TRBD1 or TRBD2 (7 bases each). Germline loops: CDR1 SGHRS, CDR2 YFSETQ. Between the trimmed V and J ends, which lost 3 bases and 3 bases, there was a span of 15 bases. The CDR3 runs 15 residues. The whole variable domain, filled in from reference TRBV5-1 and TRBJ2-5, reads KAGVTQTPRYLIKTRGQQVTLSCSPISGHRSVSWYQQTPGQGLQFLFEYFSETQRNKGNFPGRFSGRQFSNSRSEMNVSTLELGDSALYLCASSWGGGLKETQYFGPGTRLLVL.

As concerns this clonotype: A much more abundant neighbour one base away suggests this may be a read error. J is TRBJ1-1 and V is TRBV5-1, with no clear D. Germline V gives CDR1 SGHRS, CDR2 YFSETQ. The CDR3 extends over 14 amino acids. The CDR3 protein is CSSNNGESNTEAFF. Here the CDR3 DNA reads TGCTCCAGCAATAATGGAGAGTCGAACACTGAAGCTTTCTTT.

This chain uses TRBV11-2 with TRBJ2-3; 8 nucleotides line up with TRBD1. The junction had 12 bases not matched to a gene; V was cut back by 8 bases and J by 5 bases. The CDR3 contains 15 residues. CDR1 and CDR2 (germline): SGHAT, FQNNGV. This chain's CDR3 is CASGRWTGTLDTQYF. The CDR3 DNA is TGTGCCAGCGGTCGCTGGACAGGGACCTTAGATACGCAGTATTTT.

There are many counts of this clonotype. The V and J genes are TRBV2 and TRBJ1-1; unclear D gene. This CDR3 is 14 amino acids long. CDR1 is SNHLY and CDR2 is FYNNEI in the germline V gene. Deletions cut 3 bases from V and 3 bases from J, with 11 bases between. The CDR3 DNA reads TGTGCCAGCAGTGACGGCGTCGCGGACACTGAAGCTTTCTTT. Translating gives CASSDGVADTEAFF. The full variable domain, completed using reference TRBV2 and TRBJ1-1, is EPEVTQTPSHQVTQMGQEVILRCVPISNHLYFYWYRQILGQKVEFLVSFYNNEISEKSEIFDDQFSVERPDGSNFTLKIRSTKLEDSAMYFCASSDGVADTEAFFGQGTRLTVV.

The V gene is TRBV7-2, the J gene TRBJ1-6; 7 bases line up with TRBD1. This CDR3 contains 15 residues. V lost 1 base to trimming and J lost 6 bases; unmatched junction nucleotides: 3. The germline CDR1 and CDR2 sequences are SGHTA and FQGNSA. CDR3 region: CASSLGGQTNSPLHF. CDR3 coding DNA: TGTGCCAGCAGCTTAGGGGGACAGACTAATTCACCCCTCCACTTT.

V usage is TRBV6-1 and J usage is TRBJ1-5; D is undetermined. Germline CDR1 is MNHNS and CDR2 is SASEGT. V shed 1 base and J shed 5 bases, with 12 bases lying between them. There are 15 residues in the CDR3. The CDR3 is CASSEGLSGDQPQHF. DNA of the CDR3: TGTGCCAGCAGTGAAGGTCTTTCCGGGGATCAGCCCCAGCATTTT.

The J gene is TRBJ1-6, the V gene TRBV29-1; D not resolved. The germline V and J ends were trimmed by 7 bases and 13 bases, with 17 bases remaining between them. CDR1 is SQVTM and CDR2 is ANQGSEA in the germline V gene. This CDR3 contains 12 residues. CDR3 nucleotide sequence: TGCAGCGCTCAGGAGGGTATTTCCCCCCTCCACTTT. This translates into CSAQEGISPLHF. The variable domain in full, with the rest retrieved from reference TRBV29-1 and TRBJ1-6, is SAVISQKPSRDICQRGTSLTIQCQVDSQVTMMFWYRQQPGQSLTLIATANQGSEATYESGFVIDKFPISRPNLTFSTLTVSNMSPEDSSIYLCSAQEGISPLHFGNGTRLTVT.

This chain uses TRBV20-1 with TRBJ2-3; no firm D call. Germline V gene data show CDR1 as DFQATT and CDR2 as SNEGSKA (reference sequence). The CDR3 runs 14 residues. The V end lost 3 bases, the J end lost 2 bases, and 12 bases lay between the germline ends. CDR3 sequence reads: CSARGVDSTDTQYF. In nucleotides, the CDR3 is TGCAGTGCTAGGGGCGTGGATTCCACAGATACGCAGTATTTT.

Many counts were recorded for this clonotype. The rearrangement links TRBV29-1 to TRBJ1-2; D call uncertain. The germline CDR1 and CDR2 sequences are SQVTM and ANQGSEA. This CDR3 is 11 amino acids long. Trimming cost V 4 bases and J 6 bases, with 9 bases left between them. The CDR3 sequence is CSVVTPDGYTF. In nucleotides, the CDR3 is TGCAGCGTTGTAACCCCGGATGGCTACACCTTC.

This clonotype was seen at least ten times. CDR3 DNA sequence: TGCAGTGCCCGACTAGCAAAAGATACGCAGTATTTT. This codes for CSARLAKDTQYF. The chain combines TRBV20-1 with TRBJ2-3; 7 nucleotides align to TRBD2. The germline CDR1 and CDR2 sequences are DFQATT and SNEGSKA (reference sequence). CDR3 length: 12 amino acids. With 6 bases clipped from V and 5 bases from J, the junction kept 5 bases outside the gene matches.

The gene calls are TRBV11-2 and TRBJ2-3; D might be TRBD1 or TRBD2, each matching 5 bases. Trimming removed 5 bases at V and 6 bases at J, with 15 bases between. This CDR3 is 14 amino acids long. The germline gives CDR1 SGHAT, CDR2 FQNNGV. In DNA form, the CDR3 reads TGTGCCAGCAGCCCGGGACGGCTAGGGGATACGCAGTATTTT. This encodes CASSPGRLGDTQYF.

The sample holds a few counts of this clonotype. The junction differs from germline at one of its ends, possibly a read error. The chain carries TRBV7-2 and TRBJ1-2, with D tentatively TRBD1 (5 bases). The CDR3 covers 15 residues. The germline V gene has CDR1 SGHTA and CDR2 FQGNSA. The CDR3 reads CASSLGTERFDGYTF. The CDR3 coding sequence is TGTGCCAGCAGTTTAGGGACGGAAAGGTTCGATGGCTACACCTTC.

As for this clonotype: This clone may be a read error of a much larger clone one base away. This sequence joins TRBV5-1 and TRBJ2-5, with D perhaps assigned TRBD1 or TRBD2 (5 bases each). The CDR3 runs 14 residues. Germline V gene lookup returns CDR1 SGHRS and CDR2 YFSETQ. Trimming removed 8 bases from V and 5 bases from J, with 19 bases in between. The CDR3 sequence is CASSCQGAIETQYF. The CDR3, as DNA: TGCGCCAGTTCTTGCCAGGGAGCGATTGAGACCCAGTACTTC.

This clonotype has ten or more counts. The genes are TRBV20-1 and TRBJ1-5; no firm D call. The CDR3 totals 15 residues. Trimming took 1 base from V and 4 from J, leaving 14 bases between them. Germline CDR1 is DFQATT and CDR2 is SNEGSKA (reference sequence). The CDR3 region has the DNA TGCAGTGCTAGAGGAGGAACACTTCTTAATCAGCCCCAGCATTTT. This translates into CSARGGTLLNQPQHF.

This chain joins TRBV19 and TRBJ1-2; D is undetermined. The CDR3 runs 15 residues. Germline V lookup: CDR1 LNHDA, CDR2 SQIVND (reference sequence). Trimming cost V 1 base and J 4 bases, with 13 bases left between them. The CDR3 spells CASSIAVRVLYGYTF. The CDR3 DNA is TGTGCCAGTAGTATAGCCGTCCGGGTCCTCTATGGCTACACCTTC.

The chain is built from TRBV7-9 and TRBJ2-3; TRBD2 is a possible D gene (5 bases). The germline V gene encodes CDR1 SEHNR and CDR2 FQNEAQ (reference sequence). This CDR3 comprises 13 residues. V shed 5 bases and J shed 9 bases, with 15 bases lying between them. CDR3: CASSGIGESTQYF. The CDR3 DNA is TGTGCCAGCAGCGGGATTGGGGAGAGCACGCAGTATTTT. The variable domain in full, with the rest retrieved from reference TRBV7-9 and TRBJ2-3, is DTGVSQNPRHKITKRGQNVTFRCDPISEHNRLYWYRQTLGQGPEFLTYFQNEAQLEKSRLLSDRFSAERPKGSFSTLEIQRTEQGDSAMYLCASSGIGESTQYFGPGTRLTVL.

In its sample, this clonotype was seen many times. CDR3 DNA sequence: TGCGCCAGCAGCCGGGACGTGTCCGGGGAGCTGTTTTTT. Protein product: CASSRDVSGELFF. V and J are TRBV5-1 and TRBJ2-2; D may match TRBD1 or TRBD2 (5 bases each). The ends were cut back, 4 bases at V and 6 bases at J, with 10 bases in the middle. Germline values: CDR1 SGHRS, CDR2 YFSETQ. This CDR3 is 13 amino acids long.

The gene calls are TRBV12-3 or TRBV12-4 and TRBJ2-5; 7 nucleotides match TRBD1. The CDR3 totals 15 residues. V lost 4 bases to trimming and J lost 7 bases; unmatched junction nucleotides: 12. CDR3 residues: CASSSPTGKAGTQYF. CDR3 bases: TGTGCCAGCAGTTCACCGACAGGGAAGGCGGGGACCCAGTACTTC.

This clonotype was recorded a few times. The J gene is TRBJ2-3, the V gene TRBV24-1; D not resolved. Germline V gene data show CDR1 as KGHDR and CDR2 as SFDVKD. Trimming stripped 1 base from V and 3 bases from J, with 10 bases between. This CDR3 has 15 amino acids. The CDR3 reads CATSDFGWATDTQYF. CDR3 DNA sequence: TGTGCCACCAGTGATTTCGGGTGGGCAACAGATACGCAGTATTTT.

This clonotype was seen repeatedly, ten times or more. The chain employs TRBV6-6 and TRBJ2-5; D gene unclear. The germline gives CDR1 MNHNY, CDR2 SVGAGI (reference sequence). The CDR3 sequence is 13 residues long. The ends were cut back, 5 bases at V and 5 bases at J, with 12 bases in the middle. The CDR3 here is CASSKTLGETQYF. For the CDR3, the DNA is TGTGCCAGCAGTAAGACTTTAGGGGAGACCCAGTACTTC.

This clonotype was observed many times. The chain has TRBV12-3 or TRBV12-4 and TRBJ2-7; 8 nucleotides match TRBD2. This CDR3 is 18 amino acids long. J gave up 4 bases and V 1 base, and 15 bases lay outside the gene matches. CDR3 DNA: TGTGCCAGCAGTTTAGATCGCTTGGGAGCGGGGGAAAGATACGAGCAGTACTTC. It codes for CASSLDRLGAGERYEQYF.

This clonotype has more than one count but fewer than ten. The chain has TRBV7-2 and TRBJ2-3; D call uncertain. V was trimmed by 2 bases and J by 0 bases, leaving 12 bases between them. The CDR3 consists of 16 residues. The germline V gene encodes CDR1 SGHTA and CDR2 FQGNSA. The CDR3 sequence is CASSLQASPSTDTQYF. The CDR3 nucleotides read TGTGCCAGCAGCTTACAAGCCAGCCCTAGCACAGATACGCAGTATTTT.

This clonotype was recorded many times. This chain links TRBV12-3 or TRBV12-4 with TRBJ2-7, with unresolved D. V lost 6 bases and J 1 base, leaving 13 bases between the germline ends. This CDR3 is 14 amino acids long. The CDR3 DNA is TGTGCCAGCAGCAAAACCGACCCGTCCTACGAGCAGTACTTC. The encoded protein is CASSKTDPSYEQYF.

This chain connects TRBV7-9 to TRBJ2-4; D is uncertain. Germline V lookup: CDR1 SEHNR, CDR2 FQNEAQ (reference sequence). The CDR3 sequence is 15 residues long. V dropped 5 bases and J dropped 0 bases, with 11 bases sitting between them. The CDR3 sequence is CASSGNTVAKNIQYF. The DNA for the CDR3 is TGTGCCAGCAGCGGAAACACAGTAGCCAAAAACATTCAGTACTTC.